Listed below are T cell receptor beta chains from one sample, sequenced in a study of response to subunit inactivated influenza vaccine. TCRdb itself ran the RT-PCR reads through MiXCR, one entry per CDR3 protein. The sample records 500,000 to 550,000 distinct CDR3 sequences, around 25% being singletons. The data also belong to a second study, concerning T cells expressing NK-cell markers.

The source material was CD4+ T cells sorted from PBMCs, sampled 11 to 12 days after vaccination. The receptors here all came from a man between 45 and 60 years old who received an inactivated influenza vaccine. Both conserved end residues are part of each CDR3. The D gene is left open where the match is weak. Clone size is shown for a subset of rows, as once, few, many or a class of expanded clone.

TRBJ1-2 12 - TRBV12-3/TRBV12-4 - TGTGCCAGCAGTTTAGTGAGGGTTGGCTACACCTTC CASSLVRVGYTF
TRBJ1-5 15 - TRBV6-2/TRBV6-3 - TGTGCCAGCACCCTAACGGGTTTCGGAACAGGGCCCCAGCATTTT CASTLTGFGTGPQHF
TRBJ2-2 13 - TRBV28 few TGTGCCAGCAGTTTACTGGGTGACGGGGAGCTGTTTTTT CASSLLGDGELFF
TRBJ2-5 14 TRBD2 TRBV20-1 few TGCAGTGCTAGCCCGGGGACTACAAGAGAGACCCAGTACTTC CSASPGTTRETQYF
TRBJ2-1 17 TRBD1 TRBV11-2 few TGTGCCAGCAGCTTAGACGGGACAGGGGCCCCCTACAATGAGCAGTTCTTC CASSLDGTGAPYNEQFF
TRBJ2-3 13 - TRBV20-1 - TGCAGTGCCGTCCTGCCAGCCACAGATACGCAGTATTTT CSAVLPATDTQYF
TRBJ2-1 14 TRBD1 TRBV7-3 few TGTGCCAGCAGCCCCAGGGGGCTCAGGGATGAGCAGTTCTTC CASSPRGLRDEQFF
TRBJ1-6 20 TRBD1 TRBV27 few TGTGCCAGCAGTTGGAGAGGTCTACCGGGACAGAGCTCCTATAATTCACCCCTCCACTTT CASSWRGLPGQSSYNSPLHF
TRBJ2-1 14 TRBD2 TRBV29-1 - TGCAGCGCAGCCAGCGGGAGTACACCCAATGAGCAGTTCTTC CSAASGSTPNEQFF
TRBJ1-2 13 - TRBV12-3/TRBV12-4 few TGTGCCAGCAGGCCCGGACGGGACCATGGCTACACCTTC CASRPGRDHGYTF
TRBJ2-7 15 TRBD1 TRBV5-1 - TGCGCCAGCAGCTTGAGGACAGGGGTAATAAACGAGCAGTACTTC CASSLRTGVINEQYF
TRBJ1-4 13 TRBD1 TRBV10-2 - TGCGCCAGCAGAAGGACAGGGATGGAAAAACTGTTTTTT CASRRTGMEKLFF
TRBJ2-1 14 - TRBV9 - TGTGCCAGCAGCGTAGGTACTAGAGCGGGTGAGCAGTTCTTC CASSVGTRAGEQFF
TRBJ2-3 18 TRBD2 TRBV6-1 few TGTGCCAGCAGGCCCCGTAGCGGGAGGTTACCCAAAGTATATACGCAGTATTTT CASRPRSGRLPKVYTQYF
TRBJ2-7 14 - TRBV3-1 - TGTGCCAGCAGCGGGTTCGGAACGAGGGACGAGCAGTACTTC CASSGFGTRDEQYF
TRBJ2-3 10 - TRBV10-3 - TGTGCCACCGGCACAGATACGCAGTATTTT CATGTDTQYF
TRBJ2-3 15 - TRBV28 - TGTGCCAGCAGTTCCATACTAGGAAACACAGATACGCAGTATTTT CASSSILGNTDTQYF
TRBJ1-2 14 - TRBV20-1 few TGCAGTGCTAGAGAGATCCGGGCCACCGGTGGCTACACCTTC CSAREIRATGGYTF
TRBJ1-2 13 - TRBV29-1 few TGCAGCATTGGCCGGCTCTCGAGTACTGGCTACACCTTC CSIGRLSSTGYTF
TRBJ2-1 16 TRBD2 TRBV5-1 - TGCGCCAGCAGCTTGGAGGCTAGCGGAACTTACAATGAGCAGTTCTTC CASSLEASGTYNEQFF
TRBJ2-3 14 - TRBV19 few TGTGCCAGTAAAAAGGAGAGGGGGACAGATACGCAGTATTTT CASKKERGTDTQYF
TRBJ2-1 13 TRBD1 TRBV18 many TGTGCCAGCTCACAAGGACAGGGCGGTGAGCAGTTCTTC CASSQGQGGEQFF
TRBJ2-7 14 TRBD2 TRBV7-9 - TGTGCCAGCAGCGCCTCGGGGCTAGCGGGATTCTTGTACTTC CASSASGLAGFLYF
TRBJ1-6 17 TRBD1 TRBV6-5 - TGTGCCAGCAGTTACACTGGCCGGCCAGGGGGTATCTCACCCCTCCACTTT CASSYTGRPGGISPLHF
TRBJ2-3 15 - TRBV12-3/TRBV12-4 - TGTGCCAGCAGCCCCTCAGGGGCTCCCACAGATACGCAGTATTTT CASSPSGAPTDTQYF
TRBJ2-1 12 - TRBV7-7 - TGTGCTAGCAGCGGGCCCGGGACAGAGCAGTTCTTC CASSGPGTEQFF
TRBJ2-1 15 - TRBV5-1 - TGCGCCAGCAGCCCGGGGGAGGAGGGCTACAATGAGCAGTTCTTC CASSPGEEGYNEQFF
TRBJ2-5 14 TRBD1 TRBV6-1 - TGTGCCAGCAGTGACCTCAGGGGGCGTGGGACCCAGCACTTC CASSDLRGRGTQHF
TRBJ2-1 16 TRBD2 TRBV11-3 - TGTGCCAGCAGCGACCGGACTAGCGGGCGGTACAATGAGCAGTTCTTC CASSDRTSGRYNEQFF
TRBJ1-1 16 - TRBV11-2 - TGTGCCAGCAGCTTAGTCGGTCCAGGGAGGTTCACTGAAGCTTTCTTT CASSLVGPGRFTEAFF
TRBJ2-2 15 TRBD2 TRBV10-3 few TGTGCCGCCCAGCGGGGGGCAGGGAACACCGGGGAGCTGTTTTTT CAAQRGAGNTGELFF
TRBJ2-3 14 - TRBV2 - TGTGCCAGCATGCAGGGTGTTGGCACAGATACGCAGTATTTT CASMQGVGTDTQYF
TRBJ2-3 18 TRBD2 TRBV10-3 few TGTGCCATCAGTGAGTCGAACGGGCGGGGGGTTCGCACAGATACGCAGTATTTT CAISESNGRGVRTDTQYF
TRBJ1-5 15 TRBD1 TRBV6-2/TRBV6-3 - TGTGCCAGCAGTTACTTTGGACAGGGGTTGGAGCCCCAGCATTTT CASSYFGQGLEPQHF
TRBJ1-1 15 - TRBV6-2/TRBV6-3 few TGTGCCAGCAGTTACCGGGGGGCGCGGGACACTGAAGCTTTCTTT CASSYRGARDTEAFF
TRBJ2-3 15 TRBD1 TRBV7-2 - TGTGCCAGCAGTACGAAGGGGGCCGGGACAGATACGCAGTATTTT CASSTKGAGTDTQYF
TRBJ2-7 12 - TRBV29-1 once TGCAGCGTACGGGGGGCTAACTACGAGCAGTACTTC CSVRGANYEQYF
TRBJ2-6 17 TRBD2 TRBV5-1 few TGCGCCAGCAGTACGACTAGCGGCCCGTCTGGGGCCAACGTCCTGACTTTC CASSTTSGPSGANVLTF
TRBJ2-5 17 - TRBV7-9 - TGTGCCAGCAGCCCAAACTCGGCAGCCCTGTACCAAGAGACCCAGTACTTC CASSPNSAALYQETQYF
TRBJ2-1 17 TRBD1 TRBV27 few TGTGCCAGCAGTCGGACGACAGGGGACACCCTTTACAATGAGCAGTTCTTC CASSRTTGDTLYNEQFF
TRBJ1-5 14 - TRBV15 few TGTGCCACCAGCGCCAGGGACGATAATCAGCCCCAGCATTTT CATSARDDNQPQHF
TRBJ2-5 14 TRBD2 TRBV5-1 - TGCGCCAGCAGCTTTGGAGCGGGGAAAGAGACCCAGTACTTC CASSFGAGKETQYF
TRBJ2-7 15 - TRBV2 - TGTGCCAGCAGTGAAGAGGACTCGGGGGTATACGAGCAGTACTTC CASSEEDSGVYEQYF
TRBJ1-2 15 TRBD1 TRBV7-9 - TGTGCCAGCAGCTTAGGGACAGGAGCTAACTATGGCTACACCTTC CASSLGTGANYGYTF
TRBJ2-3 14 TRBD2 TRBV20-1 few TGCAGTGCTAGAGCGGGGGGAAGCACAGATACGCAGTATTTT CSARAGGSTDTQYF
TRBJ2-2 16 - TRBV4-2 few TGTGCCAGCAGCCAAGGGGGACGGGCGAACACCGGGGAGCTGTTTTTT CASSQGGRANTGELFF
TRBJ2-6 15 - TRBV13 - TGTGCCAGCAGCTTTCAGATCTCTGGGGCCAACGTCCTGACTTTC CASSFQISGANVLTF
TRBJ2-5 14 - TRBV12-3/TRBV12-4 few TGTGCCAGCACCCCGGGGGTAGCGGAAGAGACCCAGTACTTC CASTPGVAEETQYF